Sequencing of this T cell receptor (beta chain) was carried out in a study of cytomegalovirus exposure and HLA in healthy donors. It was the roughly 110-subject validation cohort, separate from the approximately 700-subject first cohort, to which the donors belonged. The V gene lost 6 bases and the J gene lost 2 bases, with 14 bases spanning the gap. In germline, CDR1 is KGHSH, CDR2 LQKENI. The CDR3 is 14 residues long. Worth noting for this clone: Its specificity is not known.

Generated by immunoSEQ multiplex PCR, the TCRdb table keeps only in-frame clones and is missing some. The table includes around 150,000 clones, around nine tenths detected once. Study results and limitations: Cytomegalovirus status, reportedly, was diagnosed with high specificity and sensitivity by the classifier. A list of roughly 160 TCR beta chains associated with cytomegalovirus was given. Most observed TCR sequences were rare, whereas some public TCRs were detected in many donors.

J is TRBJ2-7 and V is TRBV18; a weak D match, TRBD2 (6 bases). This TCR derives from a woman under 30 in good health and CMV-seropositive. Material: PBMCs. The CDR3 loop reads CASSHRDFAYEQYF. CDR3 in DNA: TGTGCCAGCTCGCACCGGGACTTCGCCTACGAGCAGTACTTC.